This TCR beta chain was identified in a study of OX40 agonist ivuxolimab in advanced cancers. V was clipped by 4 bases and J by 3 bases, with 9 bases between them. The CDR3 consists of 13 residues. Germline CDR1 reads SGHRS; CDR2 reads YFSETQ. Study-level points and caveats: With doses of 0.1-3.0 mg/kg, partial responders showed among the lowest clonal expansion. Low normalized T-cell clonal expansion was also seen in some nonresponders. On average, CD8+ T cells had more expanded clones than CD4+.

The table came from immunoSEQ multiplex PCR; TCRdb's copy has only in-frame clones and leaves some out. The table lists 70,000 to 90,000 clones, 85% to 90% of them singletons. Turning to this clone: Its antigen is not known.

The rearrangement uses TRBV5-1 and TRBJ2-3; D perhaps matches TRBD1 (5 bases). The source was CD4+ or CD8+ T cells sorted from blood, collected in a trial of the OX40 agonist ivuxolimab. The origin of this receptor is an adult with an advanced solid tumor such as melanoma, head and neck, liver or kidney cancer. The CDR3 here is CASSDTGTDTQYF. As DNA, the CDR3 is TGCGCCAGCAGCGACACAGGTACAGATACGCAGTATTTT.